Each of the 5 T cell receptor beta chains below was sequenced from the same sample in a study of post-analysis software for immune sequencing data. General study findings and limits: TRBV segments more frequent in patients than in controls numbered roughly five and included TRBV5-6, TRBV5-1 and TRBV20-1.

Carried by the TCR beta cDNA libraries were unique molecular identifiers. Each CDR3 protein is one row after TCRdb ran MiXCR on the PCR reads. This sample has approximately 660,000 distinct CDR3 sequences, with around 64% found just once. Their target antigens are unknown. The sequencing input was blood. These receptors all come from a girl aged 2 to 10 with multiple sclerosis.

The chain joins TRBV25-1 to TRBJ2-5; TRBD1 agrees at 10 bases. After removal of 5 bases from V and 5 bases from J, the junction contained 11 bases not matched to a gene. Germline-derived CDR1 and CDR2 are MGHDK and SYGVNS. The CDR3 extends over 16 amino acids. The CDR3 spells CASSPWTGGSGETQYF. CDR3 sequence (DNA): TGTGCCAGCAGTCCCTGGACAGGGGGGTCGGGGGAGACCCAGTACTTC.

This rearrangement joins TRBV20-1 to TRBJ2-1, with D possibly being TRBD2 (6 bases). The V and J ends lost 1 base and 2 bases respectively, with 9 bases between them. CDR3 size: 14 residues. Germline V gives CDR1 DFQATT, CDR2 SNEGSKA (reference sequence). The DNA of the CDR3 is TGCAGTGCTAGAGGGGGGGAGCCCTACAATGAGCAGTTCTTC. Translating gives CSARGGEPYNEQFF.

The chain uses TRBV2 and TRBJ2-1, with D perhaps TRBD1 (6 bases). Germline lookup yields CDR1 SNHLY and CDR2 FYNNEI. CDR3 length equals 13 residues. V was clipped by 10 bases and J by 7 bases, with 17 bases between them. The CDR3 DNA follows: TGTGCCACCAAACTAGAAGGGGGAAATGAGCAGTTCTTC. This sequence encodes CATKLEGGNEQFF.

The V gene is TRBV6-1, the J gene TRBJ2-1; possibly TRBD1 for D (5 bases). Deletions cut 0 bases from V and 6 bases from J, with 15 bases between. The germline CDR1 and CDR2 sequences are MNHNS and SASEGT. The CDR3 is made up of 16 amino acids. CDR3 nucleotides: TGTGCCAGCAGTGAAGCATGGGCAGGGCCTGGCAATGAGCAGTTCTTC. It encodes CASSEAWAGPGNEQFF.

The rearrangement joins TRBV7-8 to TRBJ1-5; a weak D match, TRBD1 (5 bases). From germline, CDR1 is SGHVS and CDR2 FQNEAQ. This CDR3 has 15 amino acids. Trimming removed 1 base from V and 7 bases from J, with 14 bases in between. In DNA, the CDR3 is TGTGCCAGCAGCTTAGATATAGGGGCGGTACAGCCCCAGCATTTT. Its translation: CASSLDIGAVQPQHF. Looking up the rest from reference TRBV7-8 and TRBJ1-5 gives the full variable domain: GAGVSQSPRYKVAKRGQDVALRCDPISGHVSLFWYQQALGQGPEFLTYFQNEAQLDKSGLPSDRFFAERPEGSVSTLKIQRTQQEDSAVYLCASSLDIGAVQPQHFGDGTRLSIL.